A selection of T cell receptor beta chains follows, all from one sample in a study of blood T cell repertoires in COVID-19. Sequencing used immunoSEQ multiplex PCR; TCRdb keeps in-frame clones, though not all of them. The table includes about 270,000 clones, about 87% detected once. Sequenced material: PBMCs or T cells enriched from blood (not recorded which). These receptors all come from a woman aged 45-65 years who had recovered from COVID-19. Each CDR3 is given with its conserved first and last residue. The order of the fields is V gene, D gene, clone size, J gene, CDR3 protein, CDR3 DNA. A D gene is named only where the DNA matches it firmly. Clone size appears in some rows only: once, few, many, or a class for an expanded clone.

v_call: TRBV7-3
d_call: .
clone_size: .
j_call: TRBJ1-1
cdr3_aa: CASSLLPGNTEAFF
cdr3_nt: TGTGCCAGCAGCTTACTACCAGGGAACACTGAAGCTTTCTTT

v_call: TRBV28
d_call: TRBD1
clone_size: once
j_call: TRBJ2-7
cdr3_aa: CASSPPGQGFHEQYF
cdr3_nt: TGTGCCAGCAGTCCCCCGGGACAGGGGTTTCACGAGCAGTACTTC

v_call: TRBV6-1
d_call: .
clone_size: .
j_call: TRBJ1-1
cdr3_aa: CASSEGERGEAFF
cdr3_nt: TGTGCCAGCAGTGAAGGCGAACGAGGGGAAGCTTTCTTT

v_call: TRBV9
d_call: TRBD1
clone_size: .
j_call: TRBJ2-1
cdr3_aa: CASSPRGQGGNEQFF
cdr3_nt: TGTGCCAGCAGCCCGAGGGGACAGGGTGGCAATGAGCAGTTCTTC

v_call: TRBV29-1
d_call: TRBD1
clone_size: few
j_call: TRBJ1-1
cdr3_aa: CSVEVDRGRREAFF
cdr3_nt: TGCAGCGTTGAAGTTGACAGGGGGCGCAGAGAAGCTTTCTTT

v_call: TRBV5-1
d_call: .
clone_size: .
j_call: TRBJ1-2
cdr3_aa: CASSLEGDTYGYTF
cdr3_nt: TGCGCCAGCAGCTTGGAGGGGGACACTTATGGCTACACCTTC

v_call: TRBV30
d_call: .
clone_size: .
j_call: TRBJ2-1
cdr3_aa: CAWSGGAVYNEQFF
cdr3_nt: TGTGCCTGGAGTGGCGGAGCGGTCTACAATGAGCAGTTCTTC

v_call: TRBV24-1
d_call: .
clone_size: .
j_call: TRBJ2-3
cdr3_aa: CATSDLYSSTDTQYF
cdr3_nt: TGTGCCACCAGTGATTTGTACAGCTCCACAGATACGCAGTATTTT

v_call: TRBV6-5
d_call: .
clone_size: .
j_call: TRBJ1-2
cdr3_aa: CASRLITGPNGYTF
cdr3_nt: TGTGCCAGCAGATTGATTACAGGGCCGAACGGCTACACCTTC

v_call: TRBV19
d_call: .
clone_size: once
j_call: TRBJ1-4
cdr3_aa: CASIFTAGVDEKLFF
cdr3_nt: TGTGCCAGTATTTTCACCGCAGGGGTCGACGAAAAACTGTTTTTT

v_call: TRBV7-9
d_call: TRBD1
clone_size: .
j_call: TRBJ1-5
cdr3_aa: CASSPKGASNQPQHF
cdr3_nt: TGTGCCAGCAGCCCGAAGGGGGCTAGCAATCAGCCCCAGCATTTT

v_call: TRBV3-1/TRBV3-2
d_call: .
clone_size: .
j_call: TRBJ2-2
cdr3_aa: CASSQSMRGNTGELFF
cdr3_nt: TGTGCCAGCAGCCAATCTATGCGGGGGAACACCGGGGAGCTGTTTTTT

v_call: TRBV24-1
d_call: .
clone_size: .
j_call: TRBJ1-1
cdr3_aa: CATSDFFQIGGGEAFF
cdr3_nt: TGTGCCACCAGTGATTTTTTCCAGATTGGGGGGGGTGAAGCTTTCTTT

v_call: TRBV28
d_call: .
clone_size: .
j_call: TRBJ1-2
cdr3_aa: CASSETGPGNLDGYTF
cdr3_nt: TGTGCCAGCAGTGAAACAGGGCCGGGTAATCTGGATGGCTACACCTTC

v_call: TRBV19
d_call: .
clone_size: .
j_call: TRBJ1-3
cdr3_aa: CASSRGVSGNTIYF
cdr3_nt: TGTGCCAGTAGCAGGGGCGTCTCTGGAAACACCATATATTTT

v_call: TRBV27
d_call: .
clone_size: .
j_call: TRBJ1-1
cdr3_aa: CASSSYRVREAFF
cdr3_nt: TGTGCCAGCAGTTCCTACAGGGTCAGAGAAGCTTTCTTT

v_call: TRBV5-1
d_call: TRBD1
clone_size: .
j_call: TRBJ1-1
cdr3_aa: CASTRTGILNTEAFF
cdr3_nt: TGCGCCAGCACTCGGACAGGAATCCTGAACACTGAAGCTTTCTTT

v_call: TRBV9
d_call: TRBD1
clone_size: .
j_call: TRBJ1-2
cdr3_aa: CASSVGGRGNGYTF
cdr3_nt: TGTGCCAGCAGCGTAGGGGGCAGGGGGAATGGCTACACCTTC

v_call: TRBV7-2
d_call: TRBD2
clone_size: once
j_call: TRBJ2-1
cdr3_aa: CASSLAGTSGSYEQFF
cdr3_nt: TGTGCCAGCAGCTTAGCCGGGACTAGCGGGAGCTATGAGCAGTTCTTC

v_call: TRBV28
d_call: TRBD2
clone_size: .
j_call: TRBJ2-7
cdr3_aa: CASKFSGAGYEQYF
cdr3_nt: TGTGCCAGCAAATTTAGCGGGGCAGGCTACGAGCAGTACTTC

v_call: TRBV13
d_call: TRBD1
clone_size: .
j_call: TRBJ1-1
cdr3_aa: CASSRGQGNTEAFF
cdr3_nt: TGTGCCAGCAGCCGCGGACAGGGGAACACTGAAGCTTTCTTT

v_call: TRBV9
d_call: TRBD1
clone_size: .
j_call: TRBJ1-5
cdr3_aa: CASGGQGSGQPQHF
cdr3_nt: TGTGCCAGCGGCGGACAGGGGTCGGGACAGCCCCAGCATTTT

v_call: TRBV10-2
d_call: .
clone_size: .
j_call: TRBJ2-7
cdr3_aa: CASRNSGTNNYEQYF
cdr3_nt: TGCGCCAGCAGGAACTCCGGGACAAACAACTACGAGCAGTACTTC

v_call: TRBV6-2/TRBV6-3
d_call: TRBD1
clone_size: .
j_call: TRBJ1-2
cdr3_aa: CASSPRGPRQGGNYGYTF
cdr3_nt: TGTGCCAGCAGTCCGCGCGGCCCTCGTCAAGGGGGCAACTATGGCTACACCTTC

v_call: TRBV12-3/TRBV12-4
d_call: .
clone_size: .
j_call: TRBJ1-1
cdr3_aa: CASSLRGNTEAFF
cdr3_nt: TGTGCCAGCAGTTTAAGAGGGAACACTGAAGCTTTCTTT

v_call: TRBV4-3
d_call: TRBD1
clone_size: .
j_call: TRBJ2-1
cdr3_aa: CASSQGTGANEQFF
cdr3_nt: TGCGCCAGCAGCCAAGGAACAGGGGCTAATGAGCAGTTCTTC

v_call: TRBV28
d_call: .
clone_size: .
j_call: TRBJ1-5
cdr3_aa: CASSFGRVNQPQHF
cdr3_nt: TGTGCCAGCAGTTTTGGGCGGGTGAATCAGCCCCAGCATTTT

v_call: TRBV28
d_call: .
clone_size: few
j_call: TRBJ1-4
cdr3_aa: CATIQGSPMATNEKLFF
cdr3_nt: TGTGCCACAATCCAGGGGTCTCCAATGGCAACTAATGAAAAACTGTTTTTT

v_call: TRBV28
d_call: TRBD2
clone_size: .
j_call: TRBJ2-5
cdr3_aa: CASSFSGTSGNRETQYF
cdr3_nt: TGTGCCAGCAGTTTTTCTGGGACTAGCGGGAATCGCGAGACCCAGTACTTC

v_call: TRBV7-2
d_call: .
clone_size: .
j_call: TRBJ2-7
cdr3_aa: CASSLLPPREKYEQYF
cdr3_nt: TGTGCCAGCAGCTTACTTCCTCCCAGGGAAAAGTACGAGCAGTACTTC

v_call: TRBV18
d_call: .
clone_size: .
j_call: TRBJ2-1
cdr3_aa: CASSLIPGRNNEQFF
cdr3_nt: TGTGCCAGCTCACTTATTCCCGGGAGAAACAATGAGCAGTTCTTC

v_call: TRBV6-2/TRBV6-3
d_call: TRBD2
clone_size: .
j_call: TRBJ2-1
cdr3_aa: CASIPSGKHNEQFF
cdr3_nt: TGTGCCAGCATCCCTAGCGGGAAACACAATGAGCAGTTCTTC

v_call: TRBV5-5
d_call: TRBD1
clone_size: few
j_call: TRBJ1-2
cdr3_aa: CASSKTGIYGYTF
cdr3_nt: TGTGCCAGCAGCAAGACAGGGATTTATGGCTACACCTTC

v_call: TRBV24-1
d_call: .
clone_size: .
j_call: TRBJ2-5
cdr3_aa: CATSDSTPQGRETQYF
cdr3_nt: TGTGCCACCAGTGATTCGACACCCCAAGGCAGGGAGACCCAGTACTTC

v_call: TRBV27
d_call: .
clone_size: .
j_call: TRBJ1-1
cdr3_aa: CARDSDKPPEAFF
cdr3_nt: TGTGCCAGAGATTCGGACAAACCACCTGAAGCTTTCTTT

v_call: TRBV18
d_call: TRBD1
clone_size: .
j_call: TRBJ1-2
cdr3_aa: CASSLGVQGVYGYTF
cdr3_nt: TGTGCCAGCTCCCTGGGGGTACAGGGGGTCTATGGCTACACCTTC

v_call: TRBV30
d_call: TRBD1
clone_size: .
j_call: TRBJ1-6
cdr3_aa: CAWRDRGRGDSPLHF
cdr3_nt: TGTGCCTGGAGGGACCGGGGCAGGGGGGATTCACCCCTCCACTTT

v_call: TRBV7-9
d_call: TRBD1
clone_size: .
j_call: TRBJ1-1
cdr3_aa: CASTSWGQGNTEAFF
cdr3_nt: TGTGCCAGCACCTCGTGGGGACAGGGAAACACTGAAGCTTTCTTT